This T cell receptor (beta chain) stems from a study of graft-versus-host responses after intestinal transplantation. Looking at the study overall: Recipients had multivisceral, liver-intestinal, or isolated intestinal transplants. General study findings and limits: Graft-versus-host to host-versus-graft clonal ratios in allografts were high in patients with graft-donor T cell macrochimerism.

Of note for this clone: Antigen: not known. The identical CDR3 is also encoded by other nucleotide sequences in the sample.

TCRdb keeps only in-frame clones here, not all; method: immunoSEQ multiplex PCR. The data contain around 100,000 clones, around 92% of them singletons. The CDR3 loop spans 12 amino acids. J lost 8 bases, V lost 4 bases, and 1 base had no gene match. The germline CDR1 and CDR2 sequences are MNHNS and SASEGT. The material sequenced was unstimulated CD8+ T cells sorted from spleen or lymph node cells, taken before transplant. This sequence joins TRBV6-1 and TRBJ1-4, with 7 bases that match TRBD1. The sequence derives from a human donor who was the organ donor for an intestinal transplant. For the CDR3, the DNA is TGTGCCAGCAGTGCAGGGGGGGAAAAACTGTTTTTT. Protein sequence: CASSAGGEKLFF.